The text below deals with one T cell receptor beta chain. This entry comes from a study of control samples from healthy donors and cancer patients. The table came from immunoSEQ multiplex PCR; TCRdb's copy has only in-frame clones and leaves some out. The top ten clones hold 3.5% to 4.5% of a sample with about 94,000 clones, about nine tenths of them seen once. This sequence was found in a young woman in good health. The sequenced material came from blood.

CDR3 nucleotides: TGCGCCAGCGTTCCCGGGACAGGGTCCTACGAGCAGTACTTC. Translated, it gives CASVPGTGSYEQYF. The chain carries TRBV5-1 and TRBJ2-7, with TRBD1 identical over 9 bases. Germline loops: CDR1 SGHRS, CDR2 YFSETQ. The J segment lost 1 base and the V segment lost 7 bases, leaving 6 bases of the junction unmatched. This CDR3 has 14 residues.